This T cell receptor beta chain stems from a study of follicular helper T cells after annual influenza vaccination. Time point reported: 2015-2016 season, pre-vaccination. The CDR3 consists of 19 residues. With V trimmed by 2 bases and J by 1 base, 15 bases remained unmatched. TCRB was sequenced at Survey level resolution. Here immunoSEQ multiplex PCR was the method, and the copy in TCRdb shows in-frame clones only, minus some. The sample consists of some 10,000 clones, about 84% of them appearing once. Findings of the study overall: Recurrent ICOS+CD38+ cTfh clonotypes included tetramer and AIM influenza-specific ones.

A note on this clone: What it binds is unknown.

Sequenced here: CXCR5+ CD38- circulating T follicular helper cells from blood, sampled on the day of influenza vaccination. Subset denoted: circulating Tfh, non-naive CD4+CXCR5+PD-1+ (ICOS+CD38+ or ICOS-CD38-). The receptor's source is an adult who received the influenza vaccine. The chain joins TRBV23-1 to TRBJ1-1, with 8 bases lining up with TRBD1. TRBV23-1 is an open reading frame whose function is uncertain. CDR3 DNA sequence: TGCGCCAGCAGTCAACTACGGTCGGGGACAGGTTTACCGAACACTGAAGCTTTCTTT. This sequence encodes CASSQLRSGTGLPNTEAFF.